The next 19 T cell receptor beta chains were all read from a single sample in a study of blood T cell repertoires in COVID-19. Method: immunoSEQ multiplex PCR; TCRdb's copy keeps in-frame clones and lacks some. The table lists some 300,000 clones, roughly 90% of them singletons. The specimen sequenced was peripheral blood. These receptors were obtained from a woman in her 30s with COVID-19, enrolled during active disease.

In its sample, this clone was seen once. The DNA for the CDR3 is TGTGCCATCAGTGAGTCGATTACGGGGGGGCCTTTCCGCGAGCAGTACTTC. It codes for CAISESITGGPFREQYF. V and J are TRBV10-3 and TRBJ2-7; 8 bases line up with TRBD2. The CDR3 is 17 residues long. Germline assignment: CDR1 ENHRY and CDR2 SYGVKD. V trimming: 0 bases; J trimming: 6 bases; junction bases outside the gene matches: 13.

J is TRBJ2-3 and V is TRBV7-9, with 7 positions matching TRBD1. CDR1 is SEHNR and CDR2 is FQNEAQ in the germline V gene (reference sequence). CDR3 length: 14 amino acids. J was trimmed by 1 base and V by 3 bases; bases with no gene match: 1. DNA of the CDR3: TGTGCCAGCAGCTTTGACAGGGGCACAGATACGCAGTATTTT. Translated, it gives CASSFDRGTDTQYF.

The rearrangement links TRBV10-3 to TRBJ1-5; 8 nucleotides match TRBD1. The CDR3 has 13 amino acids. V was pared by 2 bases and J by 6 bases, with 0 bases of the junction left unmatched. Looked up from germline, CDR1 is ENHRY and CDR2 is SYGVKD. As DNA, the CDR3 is TGTGCCATCAGTGAGACAGGGGGTCAGCCCCAGCATTTT. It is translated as CAISETGGQPQHF.

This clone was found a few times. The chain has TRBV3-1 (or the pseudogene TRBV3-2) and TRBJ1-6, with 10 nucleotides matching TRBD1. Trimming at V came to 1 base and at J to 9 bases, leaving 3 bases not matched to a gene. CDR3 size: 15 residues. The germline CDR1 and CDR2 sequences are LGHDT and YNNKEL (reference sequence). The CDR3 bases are TGTGCCAGCAGCCAAGTGACAGGGGGCGCTTCACCCCTCCACTTT. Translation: CASSQVTGGASPLHF.

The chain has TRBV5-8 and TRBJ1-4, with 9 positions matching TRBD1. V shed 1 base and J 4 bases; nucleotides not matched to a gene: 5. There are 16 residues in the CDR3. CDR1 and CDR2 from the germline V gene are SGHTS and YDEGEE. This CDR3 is CASSLFGTGHNEKLFF. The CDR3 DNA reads TGTGCCAGCAGCTTGTTCGGGACAGGGCATAATGAAAAACTGTTTTTT.

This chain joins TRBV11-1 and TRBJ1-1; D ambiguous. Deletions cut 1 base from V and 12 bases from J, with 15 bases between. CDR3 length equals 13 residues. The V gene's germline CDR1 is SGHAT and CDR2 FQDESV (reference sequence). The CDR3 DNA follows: TGTGCCAGCAGCTTAGATGGCGGGGTTAAAACTTTCTTT. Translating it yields CASSLDGGVKTFF.

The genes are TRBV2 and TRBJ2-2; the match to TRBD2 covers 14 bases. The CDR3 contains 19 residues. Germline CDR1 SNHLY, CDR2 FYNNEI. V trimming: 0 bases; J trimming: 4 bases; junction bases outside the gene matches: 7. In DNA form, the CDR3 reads TGTGCCAGCAGTGAAGCGCGACTAGCGGGGGGGCTCTTCACCGGGGAGCTGTTTTTT. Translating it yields CASSEARLAGGLFTGELFF. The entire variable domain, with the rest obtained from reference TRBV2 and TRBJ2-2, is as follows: EPEVTQTPSHQVTQMGQEVILRCVPISNHLYFYWYRQILGQKVEFLVSFYNNEISEKSEIFDDQFSVERPDGSNFTLKIRSTKLEDSAMYFCASSEARLAGGLFTGELFFGEGSRLTVL.

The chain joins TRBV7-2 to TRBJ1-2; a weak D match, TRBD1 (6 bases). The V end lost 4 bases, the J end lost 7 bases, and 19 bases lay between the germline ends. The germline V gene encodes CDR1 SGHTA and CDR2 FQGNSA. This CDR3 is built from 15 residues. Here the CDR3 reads CASSSASGDLSGYTF. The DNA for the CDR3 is TGTGCCAGCAGCTCCGCTTCAGGGGACCTATCTGGCTACACCTTC.

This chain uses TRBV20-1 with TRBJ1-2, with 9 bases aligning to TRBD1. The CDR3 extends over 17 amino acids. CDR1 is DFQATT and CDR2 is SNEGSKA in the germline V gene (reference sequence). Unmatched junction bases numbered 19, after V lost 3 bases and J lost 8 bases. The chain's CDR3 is CSASSNALGTGTGGYTF. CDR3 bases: TGCAGTGCTAGTTCCAACGCTCTCGGGACAGGGACGGGAGGCTACACCTTC.

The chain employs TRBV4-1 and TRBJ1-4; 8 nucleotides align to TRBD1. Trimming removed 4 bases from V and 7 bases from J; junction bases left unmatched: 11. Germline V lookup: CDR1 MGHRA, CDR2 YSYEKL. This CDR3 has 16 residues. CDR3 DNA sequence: TGCGCCAGCAGCCCAAGGTCCCAGGGGGCGCCTGAAAAACTGTTTTTT. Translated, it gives CASSPRSQGAPEKLFF.

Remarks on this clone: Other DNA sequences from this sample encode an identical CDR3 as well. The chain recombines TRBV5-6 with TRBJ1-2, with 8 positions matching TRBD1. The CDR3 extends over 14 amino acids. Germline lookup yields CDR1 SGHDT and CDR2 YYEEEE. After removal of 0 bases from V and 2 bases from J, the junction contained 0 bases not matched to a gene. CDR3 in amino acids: CASSLGQGNYGYTF. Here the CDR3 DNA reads TGTGCCAGCAGCTTGGGACAGGGGAACTATGGCTACACCTTC.

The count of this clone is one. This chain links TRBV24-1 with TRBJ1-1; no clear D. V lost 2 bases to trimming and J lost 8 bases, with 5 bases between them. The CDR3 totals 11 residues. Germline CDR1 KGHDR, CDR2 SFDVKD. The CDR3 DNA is TGTGCCACCAGTGATTCGCGGGAAGCTTTCTTT. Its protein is CATSDSREAFF.

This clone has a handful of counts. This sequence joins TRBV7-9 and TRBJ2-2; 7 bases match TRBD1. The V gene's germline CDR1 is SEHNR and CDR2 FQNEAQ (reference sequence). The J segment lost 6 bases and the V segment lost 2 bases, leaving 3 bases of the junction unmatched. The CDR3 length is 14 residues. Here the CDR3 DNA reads TGTGCCAGCAGCTTACAGGGGACAGCCGGGGAGCTGTTTTTT. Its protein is CASSLQGTAGELFF.

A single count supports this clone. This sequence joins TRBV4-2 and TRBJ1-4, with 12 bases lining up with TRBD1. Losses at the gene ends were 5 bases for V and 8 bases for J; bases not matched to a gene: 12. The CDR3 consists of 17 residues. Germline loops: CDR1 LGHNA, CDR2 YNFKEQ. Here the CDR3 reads CASSSGTGGVYAEKLFF. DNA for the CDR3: TGTGCCAGCAGCTCCGGGACAGGGGGCGTCTATGCCGAAAAACTGTTTTTT.

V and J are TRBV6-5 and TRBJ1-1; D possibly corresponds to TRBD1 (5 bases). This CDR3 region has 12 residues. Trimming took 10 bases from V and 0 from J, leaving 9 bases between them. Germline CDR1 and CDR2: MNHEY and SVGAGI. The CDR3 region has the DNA TGTGCCACCGAGGACATGAACACTGAAGCTTTCTTT. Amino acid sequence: CATEDMNTEAFF.

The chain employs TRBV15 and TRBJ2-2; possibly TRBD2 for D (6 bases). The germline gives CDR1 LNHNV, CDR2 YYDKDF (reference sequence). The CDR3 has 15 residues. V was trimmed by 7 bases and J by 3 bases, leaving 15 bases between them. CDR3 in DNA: TGTGCCACCACGGAGGGAGCAGGAGACACCGGGGAGCTGTTTTTT. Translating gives CATTEGAGDTGELFF.

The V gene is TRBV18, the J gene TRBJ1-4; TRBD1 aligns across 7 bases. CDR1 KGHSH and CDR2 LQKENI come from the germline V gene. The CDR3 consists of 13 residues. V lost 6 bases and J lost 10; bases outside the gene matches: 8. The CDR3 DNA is TGTGCCAGCTCTTCCGGGACAGCTCCAAAACTGTTTTTT. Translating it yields CASSSGTAPKLFF. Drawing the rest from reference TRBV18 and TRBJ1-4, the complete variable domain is NAGVMQNPRHLVRRRGQEARLRCSPMKGHSHVYWYRQLPEEGLKFMVYLQKENIIDESGMPKERFSAEFPKEGPSILRIQQVVRGDSAAYFCASSSGTAPKLFFGSGTQLSVL.

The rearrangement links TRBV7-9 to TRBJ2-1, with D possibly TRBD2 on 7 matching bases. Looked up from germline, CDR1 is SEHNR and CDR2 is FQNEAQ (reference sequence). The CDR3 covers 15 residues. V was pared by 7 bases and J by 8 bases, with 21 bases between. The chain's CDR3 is CASTPYPGGLDEQFF. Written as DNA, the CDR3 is TGTGCCAGCACCCCGTACCCGGGGGGCCTCGATGAGCAGTTCTTC.

The CDR3 region is CATSRDQGAGDGYTF. DNA for the CDR3: TGTGCCACCAGCAGAGATCAGGGGGCGGGTGATGGCTACACCTTC. The V gene is TRBV15, the J gene TRBJ1-2, with 8 bases fitting TRBD1. CDR3 size: 15 residues. Germline CDR1 LNHNV, CDR2 YYDKDF (reference sequence). The V segment lost 0 bases and the J segment 6 bases; nucleotides outside the gene matches: 6.